The source of this T cell receptor beta chain is a study of vaccination and CD4 T cells after COVID-19 (dated by TCRdb to the early 2020s). Turning to the overall study: Six males and four females were included in the convalescent cohort, with two Hispanic individuals, seven Caucasians, two Asians and one multiracial person represented. Participants got two doses of the Pfizer-BioNTech BNT162b2 vaccine (n=8) or two doses of the Moderna mRNA-1273 vaccine (n=2). Culture stimuli were overlapping spike peptide pools from SARS-CoV-2 and from the common cold coronaviruses HCoV-NL63, HCoV-OC43 and HCoV-229E. In 10 COVID-19 convalescent patients and a few infection-naive healthy vaccine recipients, the spike-specific CD4+ TCR repertoire before mRNA vaccination was compared with the repertoire after mRNA vaccination. Post-COVID blood samples were collected from convalescent patients a median of roughly 100 days after diagnosis, with a range of about 30 to 180 days. Post-vaccine blood samples were obtained a median of approximately 74 days after the second vaccine dose, with a range of roughly 14 to 241 days. Control cultures received a CEFX viral epitope pool as the positive control, an HIV-1 Nef peptide pool as the negative control, or no peptide.

The library was built by means of PCR. At the Johns Hopkins FTIC core, DNA from the cultured CD4+ T cells underwent TCR sequencing with the Oncomine TCR Beta short-read assay. Genomic DNA was extracted from the cultured CD4+ T cells with the QIAamp micro DNA kit. Oncomine TCR Beta libraries from cultured CD4+ T cells were pooled with unique dual indexes and sequenced on an Illumina iSeq 100. Per the source publication's procedure: Non-productive sequences were filtered out, and CDR3s that did not start with C, did not end with F or W, or were shorter than 7 amino acids were discarded. The MANAFEST web application was used to identify antigen-specific clonotypes by comparing peptide-stimulated wells against reference wells and other culture wells. An FDR below 0.05, an odds ratio above 5, and a productive frequency above 0.1% in at least two of three replicate wells were required for clones to be considered positive. A clonotype was classed as cross-reactive if the clonotype showed significant expansion both in SARS-CoV-2 spike wells and in at least one common cold coronavirus spike condition. CDR3 homology was assessed with Levenshtein distances (stringdist) and unrooted phylogenetic trees (ape) in R version 3.6.1. TCRdb took the public reads, trimmed them with fastp at Q25, ran MiXCR for clone calling and kept in-frame beta chains. When rows share a CDR3 protein, they turn into one entry using the most common DNA and genes. None of the V and J calls come from the authors' own analysis; TCRdb made them. The sample table records approximately 21,000 distinct CDR3 sequences; 60% of these occur just once. The ten largest account for roughly 13% of the sample.

On the study overall, not on this receptor specifically: Among the post-vaccine SARS-CoV-2-reactive clones in convalescent patients, a median around 86% showed up only after vaccination, which suggests vaccine-specific priming. The study included relatively few convalescent patients and did not analyze early timepoints after natural infection. The median count of SARS-CoV-2-reactive clonotypes went up from 20 to 25 after infection to some 38 after vaccination, although the change was not significant. Of the vaccine-specific clones in convalescent patients, 304 of 307, or nearly all, reacted only to SARS-CoV-2 spike and did not cross-react with common cold coronaviruses.

Cut back by 2 bases and 7 bases, the V and J ends lie 9 bases apart. Including cysteine and phenylalanine, the CDR3 has 13 amino acids. Kept here is only the CDR3 DNA, which spans 39 bases and is read in frame from base 1. From a lookup of the germline V gene, CDR1 and CDR2 are SNHLY and FYNNEI. This clonotype was seen more than once but under ten times. What antigen it recognizes has not been identified. No base qualities exist here, and no much larger clone lies one base off it. In the paper's terms, the treatment or condition label means: roughly nine-day PBMC culture with coronavirus spike peptide pools or control peptides (ViraFEST assay). The study used the ViraFEST assay, which expanded antigen-specific T cells with peptide pools and then identified expanded clonotypes by TCR sequencing. Negative nucleocapsid antibody tests before and after vaccination confirmed that the healthy vaccine recipients had no prior SARS-CoV-2 infection. Each well held roughly 2 million PBMCs cultured in IMDM containing approximately 5% human AB serum and approximately 9.1 IU/ml IL-2, with 10 ug/ml peptide pools added. On days 3 and 7, half of the culture medium was replaced with fresh IL-2-containing medium. CD4+ T cells were isolated after approximately 10 days of culture through negative selection using the EasySep CD4+ T cell isolation kit. PBMCs were separated from whole blood using Ficoll-Paque Plus gradient centrifugation and then either used fresh or cryopreserved at -140C. Triplicate wells were generally used for each culture condition.

Here the sequenced sample was CD4+ T cells from blood, cultured in vitro, taken after SARS-CoV-2 vaccination. The V gene is TRBV2 and the J gene is TRBJ2-1, with the D gene call left open. The TCR was taken from a human donor who received a COVID-19 vaccine. DNA sequence: TGTGCCAGCAGTGAAATGAGAGCGAATGAGCAGTTCTTC. This sequence encodes CASSEMRANEQFF.